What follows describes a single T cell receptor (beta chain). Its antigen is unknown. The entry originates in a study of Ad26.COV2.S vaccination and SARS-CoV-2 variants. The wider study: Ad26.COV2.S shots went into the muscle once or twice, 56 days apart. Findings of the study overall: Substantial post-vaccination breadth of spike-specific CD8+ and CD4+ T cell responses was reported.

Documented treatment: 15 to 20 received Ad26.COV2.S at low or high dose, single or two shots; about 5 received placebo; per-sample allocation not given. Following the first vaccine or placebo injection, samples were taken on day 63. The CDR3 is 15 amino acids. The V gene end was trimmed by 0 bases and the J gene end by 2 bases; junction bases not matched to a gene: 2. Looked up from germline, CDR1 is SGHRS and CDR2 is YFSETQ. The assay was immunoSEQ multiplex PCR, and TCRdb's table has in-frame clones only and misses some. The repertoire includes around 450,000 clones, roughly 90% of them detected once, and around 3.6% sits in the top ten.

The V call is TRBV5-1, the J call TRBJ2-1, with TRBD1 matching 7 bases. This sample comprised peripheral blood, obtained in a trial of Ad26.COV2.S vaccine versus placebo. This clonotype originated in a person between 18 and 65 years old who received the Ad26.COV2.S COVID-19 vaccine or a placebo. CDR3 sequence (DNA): TGCGCCAGCAGCTTGGGGGACAGTACCTACAATGAGCAGTTCTTC. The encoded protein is CASSLGDSTYNEQFF.